What follows describes a single T cell receptor (beta chain). Antigen unknown. After removal of 1 base from V and 2 bases from J, the junction contained 5 bases not matched to a gene. Germline V gene lookup returns CDR1 SGHTA and CDR2 FQGNSA. The CDR3 consists of 15 residues. This sample's treatment: oral pan-JAK inhibitor, 5-10 mg twice daily. Extraction and reverse transcription of RNA yielded cDNA as the sequencing template. The assay was immunoSEQ multiplex PCR, and TCRdb's table has in-frame clones only and misses some. The sample carries about 120,000 clones, roughly 58% recorded once. These data come from a study of CD8+ T cells in alopecia areata. Study-wide context: Using the percentage of affected scalp area, treated patients' severity was scored. Study findings and constraints: Scalp clonality and expanded CD8+ clones among the top 100 fell significantly with tofacitinib.

The clonotype originates from a human donor with alopecia areata. The V gene is TRBV7-2, the J gene TRBJ2-7, with 7 bases lining up with TRBD1. The starting material was CD8+ T cells sorted from blood, obtained at week 4, from a patient treated with tofacitinib. This CDR3 is CASSLVGRGTYEQYF. The CDR3 nucleotides are TGTGCCAGCAGCTTAGTGGGCAGGGGGACCTACGAGCAGTACTTC.